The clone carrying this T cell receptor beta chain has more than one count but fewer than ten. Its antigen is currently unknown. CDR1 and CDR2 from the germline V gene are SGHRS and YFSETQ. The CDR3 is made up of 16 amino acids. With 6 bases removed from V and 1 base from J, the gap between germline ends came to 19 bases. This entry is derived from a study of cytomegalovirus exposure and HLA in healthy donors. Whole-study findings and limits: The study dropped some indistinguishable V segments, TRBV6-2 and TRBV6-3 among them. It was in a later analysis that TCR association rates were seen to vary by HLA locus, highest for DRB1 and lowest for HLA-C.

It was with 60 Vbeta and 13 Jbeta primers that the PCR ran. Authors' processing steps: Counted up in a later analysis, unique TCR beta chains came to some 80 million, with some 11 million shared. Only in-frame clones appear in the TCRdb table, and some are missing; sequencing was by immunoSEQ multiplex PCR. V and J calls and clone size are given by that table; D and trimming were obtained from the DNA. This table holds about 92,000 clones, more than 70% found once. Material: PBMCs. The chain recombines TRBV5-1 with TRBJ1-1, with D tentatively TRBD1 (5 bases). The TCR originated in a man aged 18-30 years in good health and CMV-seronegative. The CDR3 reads CASKAGGSGSNTEAFF. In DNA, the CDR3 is TGCGCCAGCAAAGCCGGGGGTAGTGGATCGAACACTGAAGCTTTCTTT.